Each of the 7 T cell receptor beta chains below was sequenced from the same sample in a study of blood T cell repertoires in COVID-19. Profiled with immunoSEQ multiplex PCR; TCRdb holds only in-frame clones, not every one. This table holds 350,000 to 450,000 clones, around 87% found once. Material for sequencing was peripheral blood. Receptors were obtained from a woman aged 60-70 years with COVID-19, enrolled during active disease.

This chain links TRBV30 with TRBJ2-3; D assignment may be TRBD1 or TRBD2 (6 bases each). This CDR3 contains 11 residues. Trimming took off 5 bases at V and 6 bases at J, with 9 bases between the two ends. Germline CDR1 is GTSNPN and CDR2 is SVGIG (reference sequence). The CDR3 DNA reads TGTGCCTGGGGGGGGCCGGATACGCAGTATTTT. It specifies CAWGGPDTQYF. The complete variable domain, with remaining parts taken from reference TRBV30 and TRBJ2-3, reads SQTIHQWPATLVQPVGSPLSLECTVEGTSNPNLYWYRQAAGRGLQLLFYSVGIGQISSEVPQNLSASRPQDRQFILSSKKLLLSDSGFYLCAWGGPDTQYFGPGTRLTVL.

V and J are TRBV18 and TRBJ2-5, with 7 bases matching TRBD1. Per the germline V gene, CDR1 is KGHSH and CDR2 is LQKENI. Trimming removed 3 bases from V and 2 bases from J; junction bases left unmatched: 3. There are 14 residues in the CDR3. This CDR3 reads CASSPQTGQETQYF. The CDR3 nucleotides are TGTGCCAGCTCACCTCAGACAGGGCAAGAGACCCAGTACTTC. The variable domain in full, with the rest retrieved from reference TRBV18 and TRBJ2-5, is NAGVMQNPRHLVRRRGQEARLRCSPMKGHSHVYWYRQLPEEGLKFMVYLQKENIIDESGMPKERFSAEFPKEGPSILRIQQVVRGDSAAYFCASSPQTGQETQYFGPGTRLLVL.

The chain joins TRBV5-1 to TRBJ2-2; tentatively, D is TRBD2 (5 bases). The CDR3 spans 16 residues. Looked up from germline, CDR1 is SGHRS and CDR2 is YFSETQ. Deletions cut 5 bases from V and 0 bases from J, with 14 bases between. The CDR3 DNA follows: TGCGCCAGCAGACCTGACGCCGGGGCGAACACCGGGGAGCTGTTTTTT. This translates into CASRPDAGANTGELFF.

V usage is TRBV5-8 and J usage is TRBJ1-5; perhaps TRBD1 as D (5 bases). The CDR3 extends over 17 amino acids. V shed 1 base and J shed 11 bases, with 25 bases lying between them. Germline loops: CDR1 SGHTS, CDR2 YDEGEE. The CDR3 DNA is TGTGCCAGCAGCTTGTCAATCGGAGGGGCAGCCATAACGACCCAGCATTTT. As protein: CASSLSIGGAAITTQHF.

The genes are TRBV3-1 (or the pseudogene TRBV3-2) and TRBJ1-4, with 8 bases that match TRBD1. The junction had 9 bases not matched to a gene; V was cut back by 1 base and J by 8 bases. CDR1 is LGHDT and CDR2 is YNNKEL in the germline V gene (reference sequence). CDR3 length equals 16 residues. The chain's CDR3 is CASSQASGTGREKLFF. The CDR3 DNA reads as TGTGCCAGCAGCCAAGCGTCCGGGACAGGTCGAGAAAAACTGTTTTTT.

J is TRBJ2-3 and V is TRBV9; D unclear. CDR3 length: 16 amino acids. Trimming removed 1 base from V and 2 bases from J, with 14 bases in between. The V gene's germline CDR1 is SGDLS and CDR2 YYNGEE. CDR3 protein: CASSVFSLGITDTQYF. In DNA form, the CDR3 reads TGTGCCAGCAGCGTATTTTCGCTAGGCATCACAGATACGCAGTATTTT. The whole variable domain, remainder taken from reference TRBV9 and TRBJ2-3, is DSGVTQTPKHLITATGQRVTLRCSPRSGDLSVYWYQQSLDQGLQFLIQYYNGEERAKGNILERFSAQQFPDLHSELNLSSLELGDSALYFCASSVFSLGITDTQYFGPGTRLTVL.

The chain recombines TRBV7-9 with TRBJ2-3; 8 bases fit TRBD1. Trimming removed 2 bases from V and 3 bases from J; junction bases left unmatched: 4. The CDR3 extends over 15 amino acids. In germline, CDR1 is SEHNR, CDR2 FQNEAQ (reference sequence). The CDR3: CASSLTGGETDTQYF. As DNA, the CDR3 is TGTGCCAGCAGCTTAACAGGGGGTGAAACAGATACGCAGTATTTT.